This TCR beta chain came from a study of T cell repertoires in cytomegalovirus infection. This clonotype was seen once. MiXCR, applied by TCRdb to the reads, yields one record per CDR3 protein. The sample lists some 280,000 distinct CDR3 sequences; around 13% were seen once. V was cut by 5 bases and J by 0 bases, with 16 bases left in between. The CDR3 has 17 amino acids. From germline, CDR1 is SGHTA and CDR2 FQGNSA. This TCR was sampled from a human donor in good health (CMV status not recorded). Some clones in this sample may be carry-over from other donors' samples. The rearrangement uses TRBV7-2 and TRBJ2-2; D gene uncertain. What was sequenced was PBMCs. The CDR3 DNA sequence: TGTGCCAGCAGCCCCCGCGTGAGGTCCGCGAACACCGGGGAGCTGTTTTTT. This encodes CASSPRVRSANTGELFF.